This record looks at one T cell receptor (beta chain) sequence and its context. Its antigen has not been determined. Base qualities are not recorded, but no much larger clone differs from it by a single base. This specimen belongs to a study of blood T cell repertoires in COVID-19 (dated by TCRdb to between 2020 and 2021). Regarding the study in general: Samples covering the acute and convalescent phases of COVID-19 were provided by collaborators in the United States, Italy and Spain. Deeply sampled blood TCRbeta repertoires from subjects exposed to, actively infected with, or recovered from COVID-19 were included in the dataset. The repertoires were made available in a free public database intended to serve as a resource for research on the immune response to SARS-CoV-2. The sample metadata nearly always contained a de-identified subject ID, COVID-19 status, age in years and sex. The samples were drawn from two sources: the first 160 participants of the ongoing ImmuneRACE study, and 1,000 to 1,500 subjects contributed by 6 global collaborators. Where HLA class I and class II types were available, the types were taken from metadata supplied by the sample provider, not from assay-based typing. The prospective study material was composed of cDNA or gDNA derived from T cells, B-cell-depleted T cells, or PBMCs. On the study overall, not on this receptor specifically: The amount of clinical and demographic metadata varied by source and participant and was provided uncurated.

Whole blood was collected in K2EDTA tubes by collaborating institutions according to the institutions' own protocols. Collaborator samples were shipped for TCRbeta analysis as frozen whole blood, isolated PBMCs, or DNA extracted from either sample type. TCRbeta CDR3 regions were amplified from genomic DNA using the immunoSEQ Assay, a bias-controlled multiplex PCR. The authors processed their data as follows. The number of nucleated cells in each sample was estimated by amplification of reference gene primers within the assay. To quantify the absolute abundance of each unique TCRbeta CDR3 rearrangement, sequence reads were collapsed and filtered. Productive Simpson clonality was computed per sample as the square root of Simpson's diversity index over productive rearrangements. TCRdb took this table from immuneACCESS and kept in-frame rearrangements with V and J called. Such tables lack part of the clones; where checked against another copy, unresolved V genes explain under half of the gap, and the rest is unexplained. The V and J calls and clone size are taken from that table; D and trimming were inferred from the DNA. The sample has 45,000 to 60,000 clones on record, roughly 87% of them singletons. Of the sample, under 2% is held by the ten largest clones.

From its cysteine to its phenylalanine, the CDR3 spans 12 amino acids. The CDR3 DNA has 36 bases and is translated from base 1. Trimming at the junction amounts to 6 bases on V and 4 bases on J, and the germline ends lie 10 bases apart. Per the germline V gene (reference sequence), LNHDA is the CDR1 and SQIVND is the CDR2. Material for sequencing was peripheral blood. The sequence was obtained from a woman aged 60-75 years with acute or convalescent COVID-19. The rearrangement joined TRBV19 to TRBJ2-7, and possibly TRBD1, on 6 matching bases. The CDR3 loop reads CASSGQRYEQYF. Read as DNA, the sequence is TGTGCCAGTAGCGGACAGCGGTACGAGCAGTACTTC.